These 5 T cell receptor beta chains were all obtained from the same sample, sequenced in a study of PD-1 blockade in classical Hodgkin lymphoma. Each and every patient relapsed after autologous stem cell transplantation, and patients got differing brentuximab vedotin exposure. Repertoires were generated with immunoSEQ multiplex PCR, while TCRdb's copy carries only in-frame clones and drops some. The top ten hold 8% to 13% of the sample, which has more than 45,000 clones, approximately 90% seen once. Sequencing was performed on peripheral blood mononuclear cells (PBMCs), taken before the second cycle of nivolumab. All receptors derive from a human donor with classical Hodgkin lymphoma.

The rearrangement links TRBV6-5 to TRBJ2-7; unclear D gene. The CDR3 contains 13 residues. Germline V gives CDR1 MNHEY, CDR2 SVGAGI. Trimming took 2 bases from V and 0 from J, leaving 5 bases between them. For the CDR3, the DNA is TGTGCCAGCAGTTACGCAGACTCCTACGAGCAGTACTTC. Its protein is CASSYADSYEQYF.

This sequence joins TRBV6-1 and TRBJ2-2, with 7 nucleotides matching TRBD1. With 6 bases clipped from V and 5 bases from J, the junction kept 9 bases outside the gene matches. CDR3 length equals 15 residues. Looked up from germline, CDR1 is MNHNS and CDR2 is SASEGT. The CDR3 sequence is CASSPRQGRTGELFF. The CDR3 bases are TGTGCCAGCAGCCCCAGACAGGGTCGGACCGGGGAGCTGTTTTTT.

The V and J genes are TRBV5-4 and TRBJ1-2; D might be TRBD1 (6 bases). Germline assignment: CDR1 SGHNT and CDR2 YYREEE (reference sequence). V was trimmed by 0 bases and J by 2 bases, leaving 23 bases between them. The CDR3 is made up of 19 amino acids. The CDR3: CASSLAIGGLKIRNYGYTF. The CDR3, as DNA: TGTGCCAGCAGCTTGGCCATCGGGGGGCTTAAGATTCGCAACTATGGCTACACCTTC. The entire variable domain, with the rest obtained from reference TRBV5-4 and TRBJ1-2, is as follows: ETGVTQSPTHLIKTRGQQVTLRCSSQSGHNTVSWYQQALGQGPQFIFQYYREEENGRGNFPPRFSGLQFPNYSSELNVNALELDDSALYLCASSLAIGGLKIRNYGYTFGSGTRLTVV.

This clone was seen a few times. V is TRBV25-1 and J is TRBJ2-1; TRBD1 aligns across 12 bases. The CDR3 length is 14 residues. Germline V gene data show CDR1 as MGHDK and CDR2 as SYGVNS. V shed 4 bases, J shed 9 bases, and the junction held 4 bases outside the gene matches. The CDR3 DNA reads TGTGCCAGCAGTGTGGGACAGGGGGCCGGTGAGCAGTTCTTC. Translation: CASSVGQGAGEQFF.

The genes are TRBV7-2 and TRBJ2-7; possibly TRBD1 or TRBD2 for D (5 bases each). In germline, CDR1 is SGHTA, CDR2 FQGNSA. The V end was cut by 3 bases, the J end by 5 bases, with 17 bases between. The length of the CDR3 is 15 residues. The CDR3 DNA reads as TGTGCCAGCAGCTTGCCCAGGGCCCTGGGGGACGAGCAGTACTTC. It translates to CASSLPRALGDEQYF.